This T cell receptor (beta chain) was identified in a study of PD-1 blockade in mismatch repair-deficient tumors. The assay was immunoSEQ multiplex PCR, and TCRdb's table has in-frame clones only and misses some. The sample lists roughly 79,000 clones, roughly 80% occurring once. The source was peripheral blood, collected 44 weeks after starting pembrolizumab. The receptor was derived from an adult with mismatch repair-deficient cancer.

For the CDR3, the DNA is TGTGCCAGCAGTTTTGGGACAGGGGGTTACGAGCAGTACTTC. Its protein is CASSFGTGGYEQYF. The V gene is TRBV5-6, the J gene TRBJ2-7, with 11 bases fitting TRBD1. V was clipped by 5 bases and J by 4 bases; unmatched bases: 5. The CDR3 sequence is 14 residues long. Looked up from germline, CDR1 is SGHDT and CDR2 is YYEEEE.